This TCR beta chain was captured in a study of T-cell memory formation after mild COVID-19. Overall study: The TCR clusters were mostly specific to one donor. Study-wide findings and caveats: Balance between CD4 and CD8 was seen in clones contracting day 15 to 85, and a CD4+ lean was seen in later expanders.

Germline assignment: CDR1 SGHDT and CDR2 YYEEEE. The CDR3 is 16 residues long. Unmatched junction bases numbered 11, after V lost 4 bases and J lost 6 bases. A remark on this clonotype: The antigen remains undetermined.

5'RACE with constant-segment primers built TCRalpha and TCRbeta cDNA libraries with UMIs. TCRdb reprocessed the 5' RACE reads via MiXCR and lists one record per CDR3 protein. In the table there are a few hundred thousand distinct CDR3 sequences, approximately 19% of which are singletons. The genes are TRBV5-6 and TRBJ2-7; 12 bases line up with TRBD2. Sequences were obtained from PBMCs or a T cell subset sorted from them (not recorded which). The sequence was collected from a man aged 18 to 29 who had mild COVID-19 (a few samples of this study predate the infection). Cell type and time point are not known. In DNA, the CDR3 is TGTGCCAGCAGCGTCGGACTAGCGGGGCCCCGGGGCGAGCAGTACTTC. Protein product: CASSVGLAGPRGEQYF.